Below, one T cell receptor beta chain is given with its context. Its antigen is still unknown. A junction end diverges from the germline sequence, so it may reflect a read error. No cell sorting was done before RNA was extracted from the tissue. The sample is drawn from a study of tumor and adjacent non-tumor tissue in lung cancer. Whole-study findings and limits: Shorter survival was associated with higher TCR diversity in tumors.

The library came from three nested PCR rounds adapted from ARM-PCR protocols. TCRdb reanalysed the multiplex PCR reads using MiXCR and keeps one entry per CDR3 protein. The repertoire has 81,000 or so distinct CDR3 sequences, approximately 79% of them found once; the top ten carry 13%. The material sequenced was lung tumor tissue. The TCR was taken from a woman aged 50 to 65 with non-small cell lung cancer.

The CDR3 is CASGRQDNSPVHF. For the CDR3, the DNA is TGTGCCAGCGGGCGTCAGGATAATTCACCCGTCCACTTT. This sequence joins TRBV6-5 and TRBJ1-6; D unclear. Germline V gene lookup returns CDR1 MNHEY and CDR2 SVGAGI. The CDR3 is 13 residues long.